This TCR beta chain came from a study of blood T cell repertoires in COVID-19. Study overall: Some COVID-19 samples were acute and others convalescent; all came from the United States, Italy and Spain.

For recovered donors of Cohort 3, there were two negative PCRs, clearance, or symptom resolution. The CDR3 has 13 amino acids. V shed 6 bases and J shed 2 bases, with 10 bases lying between them. Germline values: CDR1 KGHSH, CDR2 LQKENI. Authors' data handling: Nucleated cell number was recorded as an estimate derived from reference gene primer amplification. Clones were read by immunoSEQ multiplex PCR, and TCRdb kept only the in-frame ones, dropping some. V, J and clone size were drawn from that table, and D and trimming were deduced from the DNA. Here the sample spans about 160,000 clones, around 81% being singletons.

The V gene is TRBV18, the J gene TRBJ2-5; maybe TRBD2 (7 bases). The clonotype originates from a man aged 40-49 years who had recovered from COVID-19. Source material: PBMCs or T cells enriched from blood (not recorded which). The CDR3 region is CASSGGPQETQYF. The CDR3 coding sequence is TGTGCCAGCTCGGGGGGGCCTCAAGAGACCCAGTACTTC.